One sample yielded the 27 T cell receptor beta chains listed below, sequenced in a study of technical replicates of blood from four donors. This table comes from immunoSEQ multiplex PCR, and its TCRdb copy is limited to in-frame clones, with some not included. The table shows about 83,000 clones, with around 90% occurring only once. Sequenced material: T cells isolated from PBMCs. The receptors were gathered from a human donor in good health.

The genes are TRBV2 and TRBJ1-3, with a possible D match to TRBD1 (5 bases). CDR3 size: 18 residues. Germline CDR1 reads SNHLY; CDR2 reads FYNNEI. Between the trimmed V and J ends, which lost 7 bases and 4 bases, there was a span of 26 bases. DNA of the CDR3: TGTGCCAGCAACATGGCCCCCGTGGATCCATGGGGCGGAAACACCATATATTTT. It specifies CASNMAPVDPWGGNTIYF.

This clone was detected only a few times. J is TRBJ2-7 and V is TRBV10-1; 8 bases line up with TRBD1. The CDR3 totals 15 residues. The junction had 4 bases not matched to a gene; V was cut back by 1 base and J by 2 bases. Germline V gene lookup returns CDR1 WNHNN and CDR2 SYGVQD (reference sequence). DNA of the CDR3: TGCGCCAGCAGTGAGTACACAGGGGGGACCTACGAGCAGTACTTC. Its translation is CASSEYTGGTYEQYF.

This chain links TRBV5-1 with TRBJ1-6; D perhaps matches TRBD1 (5 bases). Germline V gives CDR1 SGHRS, CDR2 YFSETQ. This CDR3 is built from 13 residues. V lost 0 bases, J lost 10 bases, and 8 bases lay in between. This CDR3 reads CASSLAGGSPLHF. The CDR3 nucleotides read TGCGCCAGCAGCTTGGCCGGGGGGTCACCCCTCCACTTT.

This chain links TRBV7-8 with TRBJ2-7; TRBD1 matches at 7 bases. Looked up from germline, CDR1 is SGHVS and CDR2 is FQNEAQ. The junction had 11 bases not matched to a gene; V was cut back by 5 bases and J by 4 bases. The CDR3 length is 15 residues. CDR3 region: CASSPQGWARYEQYF. The CDR3 DNA follows: TGTGCCAGCAGCCCACAGGGGTGGGCTAGGTACGAGCAGTACTTC.

The rearrangement uses TRBV4-1 and TRBJ1-4; D is possibly TRBD1 (6 bases). Germline CDR1 is MGHRA and CDR2 is YSYEKL. The CDR3 loop spans 14 amino acids. Trimming removed 2 bases at V and 8 bases at J, with 12 bases between. CDR3: CASSQTGLREKLFF. CDR3 in DNA: TGCGCCAGCAGCCAAACAGGGTTGAGGGAAAAACTGTTTTTT.

The chain carries TRBV29-1 and TRBJ2-3, with D unresolved. The germline V gene has CDR1 SQVTM and CDR2 ANQGSEA. The CDR3 has 14 residues. Trimming shortened V by 8 bases and J by 0 bases, and 15 bases separated the two germline ends. The CDR3 region is CSLSPGTSTDTQYF. DNA of the CDR3: TGCAGCCTATCACCGGGTACTAGCACAGATACGCAGTATTTT.

The rearrangement joins TRBV6-1 to TRBJ2-2, with D hard to call. This CDR3 region has 14 residues. V lost 6 bases, J lost 6 bases, and 14 bases lay in between. From germline, CDR1 is MNHNS and CDR2 SASEGT. The CDR3 region is CASSQSHSAGELFF. The CDR3 coding sequence is TGTGCCAGCAGCCAGAGTCACAGTGCCGGGGAGCTGTTTTTT.

The J gene is TRBJ2-1, the V gene TRBV18; 8 bases are shared with TRBD2. The germline CDR1 and CDR2 sequences are KGHSH and LQKENI. With V trimmed by 9 bases and J by 8 bases, 9 bases remained unmatched. The CDR3 runs 13 residues. The CDR3 loop reads CASAPGGVDEQFF. The CDR3 nucleotides read TGTGCCAGTGCCCCGGGGGGGGTTGATGAGCAGTTCTTC.

This sequence joins TRBV5-8 and TRBJ2-2; 8 bases map to TRBD2. The CDR3 is made up of 13 amino acids. The trim removed 4 bases at V and 7 bases at J, leaving 3 bases unmatched. The germline CDR1 and CDR2 sequences are SGHTS and YDEGEE. CDR3 nucleotide sequence: TGTGCCAGCAGCCAGAGCGGGAGCGGGGAGCTGTTTTTT. This sequence encodes CASSQSGSGELFF.

The V call is TRBV19, the J call TRBJ1-2; the D gene is possibly TRBD1 (5 bases). This CDR3 is 16 amino acids long. CDR1 and CDR2 from the germline V gene are LNHDA and SQIVND (reference sequence). V was cut by 7 bases and J by 1 base, with 19 bases left in between. CDR3 DNA sequence: TGTGCCAGTACCGTTGGACATATACCTCTTAACTATGGCTACACCTTC. Protein sequence: CASTVGHIPLNYGYTF. Drawing the rest from reference TRBV19 and TRBJ1-2, the complete variable domain is DGGITQSPKYLFRKEGQNVTLSCEQNLNHDAMYWYRQDPGQGLRLIYYSQIVNDFQKGDIAEGYSVSREKKESFPLTVTSAQKNPTAFYLCASTVGHIPLNYGYTFGSGTRLTVV.

The V and J genes are TRBV5-1 and TRBJ2-7; TRBD1 might be the D (6 bases). Germline lookup yields CDR1 SGHRS and CDR2 YFSETQ. V gave up 4 bases and J gave up 4 bases, with 21 bases separating them. This CDR3 is 16 amino acids long. CDR3 residues: CASSPLRGNSFYEQYF. In DNA form, the CDR3 reads TGCGCCAGCAGCCCTTTAAGGGGGAATTCTTTTTACGAGCAGTACTTC.

The CDR3 protein is CASRGGRTGVSSNTEAFF. Written as DNA, the CDR3 is TGTGCCAGTAGAGGAGGGAGGACAGGGGTTTCATCGAACACTGAAGCTTTCTTT. The chain employs TRBV19 and TRBJ1-1; TRBD1 aligns across 9 bases. With 6 bases clipped from V and 1 base from J, the junction kept 15 bases outside the gene matches. The V gene's germline CDR1 is LNHDA and CDR2 SQIVND (reference sequence). CDR3 length: 18 amino acids. Combining the CDR3 with reference TRBV19 and TRBJ1-1 gives the whole variable domain DGGITQSPKYLFRKEGQNVTLSCEQNLNHDAMYWYRQDPGQGLRLIYYSQIVNDFQKGDIAEGYSVSREKKESFPLTVTSAQKNPTAFYLCASRGGRTGVSSNTEAFFGQGTRLTVV.

The rearrangement joins TRBV27 to TRBJ2-2; weak D call: TRBD1 (6 bases). CDR3 size: 13 residues. Trimming shortened V by 6 bases and J by 6 bases, and 11 bases separated the two germline ends. Per the germline V gene, CDR1 is MNHEY and CDR2 is SMNVEV (reference sequence). Here the CDR3 reads CASRPYRAGELFF. CDR3 sequence (DNA): TGTGCCAGCAGACCCTACAGGGCCGGGGAGCTGTTTTTT.

This sequence joins TRBV27 and TRBJ1-2, with 7 nucleotides matching TRBD1. The CDR3 is 15 residues long. Germline V gives CDR1 MNHEY, CDR2 SMNVEV (reference sequence). V shed 6 bases, J shed 5 bases, and the junction held 12 bases outside the gene matches. The CDR3 bases are TGTGCCAGCAGCCCTATAGACAGGGTGCGATATGGCTACACCTTC. Protein: CASSPIDRVRYGYTF.

This clone was counted a single time. The chain is built from TRBV2 and TRBJ1-1, with D perhaps TRBD1 (5 bases). The CDR3 consists of 13 residues. Trimming left V 8 bases short and J 0 bases short, with 10 bases between. Germline V gene data show CDR1 as SNHLY and CDR2 as FYNNEI. CDR3 nucleotide sequence: TGTGCCAGCGGCAGGGAAATGAACACTGAAGCTTTCTTT. This translates into CASGREMNTEAFF.

The chain is built from TRBV6-5 and TRBJ2-3; maybe TRBD1 (6 bases). CDR3 length: 13 residues. Germline CDR1 is MNHEY and CDR2 is SVGAGI. Deletions cut 6 bases from V and 3 bases from J, with 10 bases between. The CDR3 DNA is TGTGCCAGCAGAGAGGGGGAGACAGATACGCAGTATTTT. Translated: CASREGETDTQYF.

This chain links TRBV19 with TRBJ1-2; 7 nucleotides agree with TRBD1. The germline V gene has CDR1 LNHDA and CDR2 SQIVND (reference sequence). This CDR3 comprises 15 residues. V trimming: 2 bases; J trimming: 5 bases; junction bases outside the gene matches: 8. Here the CDR3 DNA reads TGTGCCAGTAGTATATGGACAGGAATGGGGTATGGCTACACCTTC. Its protein product is CASSIWTGMGYGYTF.

On this clone: This CDR3 is missing its conserved last phenylalanine or tryptophan, likely due to a read error. The limits of the CDR3 on the DNA are not certain, so only TCRdb's listed CDR3 is given. The chain carries TRBV9 and TRBJ2-7; the D call in the table, TRBD2, was not verified against the DNA. The germline V gene encodes CDR1 SGDLS and CDR2 YYNGEE. The CDR3 spans 13 residues, counting both ends. The chain's CDR3 is CASSVVARWTDES.

The chain combines TRBV2 with TRBJ1-2; 7 bases line up with TRBD1. The CDR3 has 12 amino acids. Germline V gene data show CDR1 as SNHLY and CDR2 as FYNNEI. J was trimmed by 2 bases and V by 10 bases; bases with no gene match: 4. The CDR3 nucleotides are TGTGCCACAGAGGACAGGAACTATGGCTACACCTTC. It codes for CATEDRNYGYTF.

This rearrangement joins TRBV7-3 to TRBJ2-2, with D possibly matching TRBD1 (6 bases). This CDR3 has 12 amino acids. Germline values: CDR1 SGHTA, CDR2 FQGTGA. V dropped 5 bases and J dropped 8 bases, with 9 bases sitting between them. In nucleotides, the CDR3 is TGTGCCAGCAGCCTAGGACAGGGGGAGCTGTTTTTT. This codes for CASSLGQGELFF.

In this sample, this clone turned up once. This chain links TRBV14 with TRBJ2-1, with 9 bases that match TRBD1. Germline V CDR1 and CDR2: SGHDN, FVKESK. V was pared by 2 bases and J by 5 bases, with 10 bases of the junction left unmatched. The CDR3 covers 17 residues. CDR3 protein: CASSQFGTGILNNEQFF. The CDR3 region has the DNA TGTGCCAGCAGCCAATTCGGGACAGGGATTTTGAACAATGAGCAGTTCTTC. Based on the CDR3 plus reference TRBV14 and TRBJ2-1, the full variable domain is EAGVTQFPSHSVIEKGQTVTLRCDPISGHDNLYWYRRVMGKEIKFLLHFVKESKQDESGMPNNRFLAERTGGTYSTLKVQPAELEDSGVYFCASSQFGTGILNNEQFFGPGTRLTVL.

A single count supports this clone. The rearrangement uses TRBV4-2 and TRBJ1-1; perhaps TRBD1 as D (5 bases). V was clipped by 0 bases and J by 4 bases, with 15 bases between them. The germline V gene encodes CDR1 LGHNA and CDR2 YNFKEQ. CDR3 length equals 16 residues. The CDR3 sequence: CASSQDRGGSGTEAFF. CDR3 bases: TGTGCCAGCAGCCAAGATCGGGGGGGATCGGGCACTGAAGCTTTCTTT.

The J gene is TRBJ2-7, the V gene TRBV27, with TRBD2 as a possible D gene (5 bases). Germline V gene data show CDR1 as MNHEY and CDR2 as SMNVEV (reference sequence). The length of the CDR3 is 11 residues. V dropped 5 bases and J dropped 7 bases, with 9 bases sitting between them. CDR3 sequence reads: CASSTRGEQYF. The CDR3 DNA follows: TGTGCCAGCAGTACCCGGGGAGAGCAGTACTTC.

This clone was recorded only once. The rearrangement links TRBV18 to TRBJ1-5, with a possible D match to TRBD1 (6 bases). The V gene's germline CDR1 is KGHSH and CDR2 LQKENI. The CDR3 length is 15 residues. The ends were cut back, 2 bases at V and 6 bases at J, with 14 bases in the middle. The CDR3: CASSPAQGEVQPQHF. DNA for the CDR3: TGTGCCAGCTCACCAGCACAGGGAGAGGTTCAGCCCCAGCATTTT.

The chain joins TRBV10-2 to TRBJ2-1, with 9 bases identical to TRBD2. After removal of 4 bases from V and 4 bases from J, the junction contained 11 bases not matched to a gene. The CDR3 has 17 amino acids. CDR1 and CDR2 from the germline V gene are WSHSY and SAAADI. The CDR3 sequence is CASSAPRGLAHYNEQFF. CDR3 nucleotides: TGCGCCAGCAGTGCTCCCCGCGGACTAGCGCATTACAATGAGCAGTTCTTC.

The V call is TRBV5-4, the J call TRBJ1-1; maybe TRBD1 (5 bases). This CDR3 is 14 amino acids long. V was pared by 5 bases and J by 10 bases, with 21 bases between. Germline loops: CDR1 SGHNT, CDR2 YYREEE (reference sequence). In nucleotides, the CDR3 is TGTGCCAGCAGGGTCGCGGACACTTTGGGGGGAGCTTTCTTT. Translation gives CASRVADTLGGAFF.

V usage is TRBV2 and J usage is TRBJ1-3; D is unresolved. V was clipped by 5 bases and J by 0 bases, with 8 bases between them. Per the germline V gene, CDR1 is SNHLY and CDR2 is FYNNEI. The CDR3 has 14 amino acids. The CDR3 DNA reads TGTGCCAGCAGTCCCGGAGTCTCTGGAAACACCATATATTTT. Protein sequence: CASSPGVSGNTIYF.